This T cell receptor beta chain was captured in a study of T cell responses to AZD1222 COVID-19 vaccine. As regards this clone: Its antigen is as yet unknown.

The CDR3 runs 14 residues. The ends were cut back, 3 bases at V and 6 bases at J, with 12 bases in the middle. CDR1 and CDR2 from the germline V gene are MDHEN and SYDVKM. Notes on the study in general: Spike as a whole was targeted by vaccine-associated CD4 TCRs, dominant at 160-218 and 743-854.

Using immunoSEQ multiplex PCR, the repertoire was profiled, and TCRdb retains in-frame clones only, with some absent. This sample has fewer than 150,000 clones, with approximately 89% found just once. The TCR comes from an adult in good health. This chain links TRBV28 with TRBJ2-4, with a weak D call TRBD1 (6 bases). Sample: peripheral blood, taken on day 0 of AZD1222 vaccination. The CDR3 region has the DNA TGTGCCAGCAGTTTTTACAGGGATACAAACATTCAGTACTTC. Translating it yields CASSFYRDTNIQYF. Using reference TRBV28 and TRBJ2-4 for the parts outside the CDR3, the full variable domain is DVKVTQSSRYLVKRTGEKVFLECVQDMDHENMFWYRQDPGLGLRLIYFSYDVKMKEKGDIPEGYSVSREKKERFSLILESASTNQTSMYLCASSFYRDTNIQYFGAGTRLSVL.